The 30 T cell receptor beta chains below come from one sample, sequenced in a study of blood T cell repertoires in COVID-19. Some clones are missing from TCRdb's copy, which holds only in-frame ones; the method was immunoSEQ multiplex PCR. The top ten hold about 42% of the sample, which has 30,000 to 45,000 clones, over 75% seen once. The source material was peripheral blood. The receptor set was obtained from a human donor in a cohort sampled during active or convalescent COVID-19. The donor label of this sample is uncertain.

This chain uses TRBV24-1 with TRBJ2-4, with D possibly matching TRBD1 (6 bases). Germline lookup yields CDR1 KGHDR and CDR2 SFDVKD. Deletions cut 3 bases from V and 8 bases from J, with 16 bases between. The CDR3 runs 15 residues. The CDR3 spells CATSDPGVRPDIQYF. The CDR3, as DNA: TGTGCCACCAGTGATCCAGGGGTCCGCCCGGACATTCAGTACTTC.

The chain is built from TRBV18 and TRBJ2-7, with 10 bases that match TRBD1. There are 15 residues in the CDR3. CDR1 is KGHSH and CDR2 is LQKENI in the germline V gene. Unmatched junction bases numbered 8, after V lost 5 bases and J lost 4 bases. CDR3 sequence reads: CASSLPGQGLYEQYF. The CDR3 bases are TGTGCCAGCTCATTACCGGGACAGGGGTTGTACGAGCAGTACTTC.

J is TRBJ2-3 and V is TRBV4-3; 9 bases align to TRBD1. Germline CDR1 is LGHNA and CDR2 is YSLEER. After removal of 3 bases from V and 2 bases from J, the junction contained 3 bases not matched to a gene. This CDR3 comprises 15 residues. CDR3 amino acids: CASSQGTGSTDTQYF. For the CDR3, the DNA is TGCGCCAGCAGCCAGGGGACAGGGTCCACAGATACGCAGTATTTT.

The gene calls are TRBV6-5 and TRBJ1-1; D ambiguous. CDR3 length: 15 amino acids. From germline, CDR1 is MNHEY and CDR2 SVGAGI. With 0 bases removed from V and 0 bases from J, the gap between germline ends came to 8 bases. CDR3: CASSYSPQMNTEAFF. In DNA form, the CDR3 reads TGTGCCAGCAGTTACTCGCCACAAATGAACACTGAAGCTTTCTTT.

The genes are TRBV10-3 and TRBJ2-7, with 12 nucleotides matching TRBD2. V lost 6 bases and J lost 2; bases outside the gene matches: 2. Germline assignment: CDR1 ENHRY and CDR2 SYGVKD. CDR3 length equals 14 residues. CDR3 sequence reads: CAIRASGRAYEQYF. Here the CDR3 DNA reads TGTGCCATCAGAGCTAGCGGGAGGGCCTACGAGCAGTACTTC.

This clone was picked up one time. The V and J genes are TRBV20-1 and TRBJ1-1; D uncertain. The CDR3 runs to 11 residues. The V end lost 6 bases, the J end lost 6 bases, and 11 bases lay between the germline ends. CDR1 and CDR2 from the germline V gene are DFQATT and SNEGSKA (reference sequence). Here the CDR3 reads CSALKAAEAFF. CDR3 sequence (DNA): TGCAGTGCCCTAAAAGCCGCTGAAGCTTTCTTT.

The chain has TRBV7-6 and TRBJ1-2; a weak D match, TRBD1 (5 bases). Trimming cost V 8 bases and J 7 bases, with 20 bases left between them. The CDR3 contains 14 residues. CDR1 is SGHVS and CDR2 is FNYEAQ in the germline V gene. This CDR3 reads CASAAGGLVSGYTF. In DNA, the CDR3 is TGTGCCAGCGCCGCGGGGGGGTTGGTTAGTGGCTACACCTTC.

V gene TRBV6-5 combines with J gene TRBJ1-2, with 7 bases matching TRBD1. This CDR3 is built from 13 residues. J lost 7 bases, V lost 7 bases, and 9 bases had no gene match. The germline V gene encodes CDR1 MNHEY and CDR2 SVGAGI. The CDR3 here is CASIRAGGGGYTF. The CDR3 bases are TGTGCCAGCATAAGGGCAGGGGGAGGTGGCTACACCTTC.

The chain combines TRBV27 with TRBJ2-5; perhaps TRBD1 as D (5 bases). The CDR3 covers 12 residues. CDR1 and CDR2 from the germline V gene are MNHEY and SMNVEV (reference sequence). With 4 bases removed from V and 4 bases from J, the gap between germline ends came to 7 bases. For the CDR3, the DNA is TGTGCCAGCAGTTACCAGGGAGAGACCCAGTACTTC. Translated, it gives CASSYQGETQYF.

The chain combines TRBV9 with TRBJ2-5; unclear D gene. Germline-derived CDR1 and CDR2 are SGDLS and YYNGEE. V was shortened by 2 bases and J by 5 bases, with 10 bases between the two germline ends. This CDR3 has 13 amino acids. CDR3 loop: CASSVTTGETQYF. The CDR3 bases are TGTGCCAGCAGCGTTACTACTGGGGAGACCCAGTACTTC.

This chain uses TRBV4-2 with TRBJ2-7; TRBD2 matches at 11 bases. Germline loops: CDR1 LGHNA, CDR2 YNFKEQ. This CDR3 region has 15 residues. Trimming at V came to 4 bases and at J to 5 bases, leaving 7 bases not matched to a gene. Here the CDR3 reads CASSPGLAGVHEQYF. The DNA of the CDR3 is TGTGCCAGCAGCCCCGGACTAGCGGGCGTTCACGAGCAGTACTTC.

The chain has TRBV30 and TRBJ2-7, with 10 nucleotides matching TRBD2. V dropped 2 bases and J dropped 2; count of bases not matched to a gene: 3. This CDR3 is built from 14 residues. From germline, CDR1 is GTSNPN and CDR2 SVGIG (reference sequence). CDR3 residues: CAWSPGTSAYEQYF. The CDR3 nucleotides read TGTGCCTGGAGTCCCGGGACTAGCGCCTACGAGCAGTACTTC.

V and J are TRBV19 and TRBJ1-1, with TRBD1 matching over 8 bases. From germline, CDR1 is LNHDA and CDR2 SQIVND (reference sequence). The CDR3 spans 17 residues. The V gene end was trimmed by 1 base and the J gene end by 5 bases; junction bases not matched to a gene: 12. The CDR3 DNA is TGTGCCAGTAGTATAGGATCCCCGACAGGGGCCGGGACTGAAGCTTTCTTT. The encoded protein is CASSIGSPTGAGTEAFF.

V gene TRBV7-9 combines with J gene TRBJ2-7; perhaps TRBD2 as D (6 bases). V gave up 1 base and J gave up 5 bases, with 15 bases separating them. The CDR3 sequence is 15 residues long. The germline CDR1 and CDR2 sequences are SEHNR and FQNEAQ (reference sequence). This chain's CDR3 is CASSLVLASLDEQYF. CDR3 coding DNA: TGTGCCAGCAGCTTAGTTCTAGCGTCCCTGGACGAGCAGTACTTC.

This clone was recorded only once. The chain combines TRBV18 with TRBJ1-1, with D unresolved. Germline assignment: CDR1 KGHSH and CDR2 LQKENI. The CDR3 length is 13 residues. V dropped 2 bases and J dropped 1 base, with 5 bases sitting between them. As DNA, the CDR3 is TGTGCCAGCTCACCATACTCGAACACTGAAGCTTTCTTT. Translated, it gives CASSPYSNTEAFF.

This clone was seen once. The chain combines TRBV7-9 with TRBJ2-3, with D maybe TRBD2 (5 bases). CDR3 length equals 15 residues. V was shortened by 7 bases and J by 4 bases, with 18 bases between the two germline ends. Germline V gene data show CDR1 as SEHNR and CDR2 as FQNEAQ (reference sequence). CDR3 in DNA: TGTGCCAGCACCTTTGGACTCGGAGGCTCAGATACGCAGTATTTT. This codes for CASTFGLGGSDTQYF.

This rearrangement joins TRBV6-7 to TRBJ1-3, with TRBD1 as a possible D gene (6 bases). TRBV6-7 is reported as an ORF; its role is uncertain. Trimming removed 3 bases from V and 5 bases from J, with 11 bases in between. The CDR3 consists of 14 residues. CDR3 DNA sequence: TGTGCCAGCAGTTATGAGGGGGACCGAAACACCATATATTTT. Translation gives CASSYEGDRNTIYF.

The rearrangement uses TRBV5-1 and TRBJ2-7, with D unclear. Trimming took 1 base from V and 6 from J, leaving 5 bases between them. The CDR3 length is 11 residues. Germline CDR1 and CDR2: SGHRS and YFSETQ. The CDR3 sequence is CASSLTGEQYF. CDR3 DNA: TGCGCCAGCAGCTTGACCGGCGAGCAGTACTTC.

As for this clone: At one boundary the junction diverges from the germline segment, which might be a read error. The rearrangement links TRBV29-1 to TRBJ2-3, with 10 positions matching TRBD1. The CDR3 totals 14 residues. The germline V gene encodes CDR1 SQVTM and CDR2 ANQGSEA. The CDR3 spells CSASGTGAADTQYF. DNA for the CDR3: TGCAGCGCCTCCGGGACAGGGGCGGCAGATACACAGTATTTT.

The chain uses TRBV12-5 and TRBJ2-5; 12 bases are shared with TRBD2. V was clipped by 5 bases and J by 5 bases; unmatched bases: 3. Germline V gene lookup returns CDR1 LGHNT and CDR2 FRNRAP. The CDR3 spans 14 residues. In nucleotides, the CDR3 is TGTGCTAGTGGTCTAGCGGGAGGGCGGGAGACCCAGTACTTC. Its protein is CASGLAGGRETQYF.

This clone was seen a few times. V and J are TRBV5-5 and TRBJ1-2; D remains ambiguous. CDR1 is SGHKS and CDR2 is YYEKEE in the germline V gene (reference sequence). The CDR3 consists of 16 residues. Trimming shortened V by 0 bases and J by 4 bases, and 16 bases separated the two germline ends. In DNA, the CDR3 is TGTGCCAGCAGCTTGGTGGTAGCGAGATTTTCCTATGGCTACACCTTC. Translation gives CASSLVVARFSYGYTF.

CDR3 sequence (DNA): TGTGCCAGCAGCGTGAGCGGGGCCTCATACAATGAGCAGTTCTTC. Protein sequence: CASSVSGASYNEQFF. The V gene is TRBV9, the J gene TRBJ2-1, with 7 bases aligning to TRBD2. Germline V gives CDR1 SGDLS, CDR2 YYNGEE. V was pared by 2 bases and J by 4 bases, with 6 bases of the junction left unmatched. CDR3 size: 15 residues.

This chain connects TRBV18 to TRBJ2-1; 14 bases match TRBD2. Germline values: CDR1 KGHSH, CDR2 LQKENI. CDR3 length: 16 residues. Trimming at V came to 3 bases and at J to 5 bases, leaving 3 bases not matched to a gene. The CDR3 DNA reads TGTGCCAGCTCACCCGGACTAGCGGGAGGAAACAATGAGCAGTTCTTC. Protein sequence: CASSPGLAGGNNEQFF. The entire variable domain, with the rest obtained from reference TRBV18 and TRBJ2-1, is as follows: NAGVMQNPRHLVRRRGQEARLRCSPMKGHSHVYWYRQLPEEGLKFMVYLQKENIIDESGMPKERFSAEFPKEGPSILRIQQVVRGDSAAYFCASSPGLAGGNNEQFFGPGTRLTVL.

V is TRBV27 and J is TRBJ2-1, with 8 bases fitting TRBD2. V shed 6 bases, J shed 0 bases, and the junction held 7 bases outside the gene matches. The CDR3 covers 16 residues. Germline V gene lookup returns CDR1 MNHEY and CDR2 SMNVEV (reference sequence). DNA for the CDR3: TGTGCCAGCAGCCGAAGCGGGAGTGGCTCCTACAATGAGCAGTTCTTC. Its translation is CASSRSGSGSYNEQFF.

The CDR3 coding sequence is TGCAGTGCTAGTGTGGCAGGGCCTGAGCCCCAGCATTTT. Translating it yields CSASVAGPEPQHF. The chain combines TRBV20-1 with TRBJ1-5; a possible D gene is TRBD1 (5 bases). Germline CDR1 reads DFQATT; CDR2 reads SNEGSKA (reference sequence). Trimming removed 3 bases at V and 8 bases at J, with 14 bases between. The CDR3 length is 13 residues.

The chain links TRBV7-8 to TRBJ2-1, with 7 bases aligning to TRBD2. Germline V lookup: CDR1 SGHVS, CDR2 FQNEAQ. The CDR3 spans 17 residues. V lost 0 bases to trimming and J lost 4 bases; unmatched junction nucleotides: 9. The CDR3 DNA is TGTGCCAGCAGCTTAGCGGGGGTAGCTAGCGGTTACAATGAGCAGTTCTTC. The encoded protein is CASSLAGVASGYNEQFF.

V usage is TRBV6-5 and J usage is TRBJ2-1; 13 nucleotides align to TRBD2. Germline CDR1 and CDR2: MNHEY and SVGAGI. The CDR3 length is 16 residues. After removal of 4 bases from V and 9 bases from J, the junction contained 9 bases not matched to a gene. The CDR3 coding sequence is TGTGCCAGCAGTTGGCCACTACTAGCGGGAGGGGGTGAGCAGTTCTTC. Protein sequence: CASSWPLLAGGGEQFF.

This chain links TRBV2 with TRBJ2-1, with 10 positions matching TRBD1. V dropped 7 bases and J dropped 9; count of bases not matched to a gene: 12. CDR3 length: 15 residues. Germline lookup yields CDR1 SNHLY and CDR2 FYNNEI. CDR3 region: CASNPWDRGAGEQFF. CDR3 in DNA: TGTGCCAGCAATCCCTGGGACAGGGGAGCCGGTGAGCAGTTCTTC.

J is TRBJ2-7 and V is TRBV5-1, with TRBD2 matching over 8 bases. From germline, CDR1 is SGHRS and CDR2 YFSETQ. J lost 5 bases, V lost 3 bases, and 7 bases had no gene match. The CDR3 loop spans 14 amino acids. The CDR3 coding sequence is TGCGCCAGCAGCTCGGACACGGGGGGGCACGAGCAGTACTTC. Translating it yields CASSSDTGGHEQYF.

This clone has only a few counts. The chain employs TRBV2 and TRBJ1-1; a weak D match, TRBD1 (5 bases). V lost 8 bases to trimming and J lost 1 base, with 11 bases between them. This CDR3 spans 13 amino acids. Germline CDR1 and CDR2: SNHLY and FYNNEI. The CDR3 DNA reads TGTGCCAGCTCCCGACAGACGAACACTGAAGCTTTCTTT. Residues: CASSRQTNTEAFF.